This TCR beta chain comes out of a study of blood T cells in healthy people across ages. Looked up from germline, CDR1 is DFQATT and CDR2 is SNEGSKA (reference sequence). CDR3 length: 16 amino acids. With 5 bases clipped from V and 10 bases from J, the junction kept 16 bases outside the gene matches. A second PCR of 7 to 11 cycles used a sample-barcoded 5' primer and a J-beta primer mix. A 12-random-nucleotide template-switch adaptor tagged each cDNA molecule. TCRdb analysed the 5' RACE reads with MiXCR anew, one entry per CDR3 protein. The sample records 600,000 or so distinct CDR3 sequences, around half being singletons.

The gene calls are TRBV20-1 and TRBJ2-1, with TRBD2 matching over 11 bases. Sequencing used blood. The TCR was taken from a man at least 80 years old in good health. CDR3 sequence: CSAPGLAGGGGLEQFF. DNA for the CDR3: TGCAGTGCTCCGGGCTTAGCGGGAGGGGGGGGGTTAGAGCAGTTCTTC.